This T cell receptor (beta chain) is from a study of cytotoxic CD8 clonotypes in ibrutinib-treated CLL. The V end lost 0 bases, the J end lost 2 bases, and 11 bases lay between the germline ends. Germline CDR1 reads LNHNV; CDR2 reads YYDKDF (reference sequence). The CDR3 extends over 15 amino acids. Assay used: immunoSEQ multiplex PCR; TCRdb lists only in-frame clones, some missing. The data show 200,000 or so clones, with 70% seen just once and roughly 6.4% held by the top ten. This receptor was taken from a human donor with chronic lymphocytic leukemia. Material: PBMCs, obtained after 12 months of ibrutinib treatment. The rearrangement links TRBV15 to TRBJ2-7; the D is unclear. CDR3 residues: CATSRERVQTYEQYF. The CDR3 DNA reads TGTGCCACCAGCAGAGAAAGGGTCCAAACCTACGAGCAGTACTTC.